The 25 T cell receptor beta chains in this list originate from one sample, sequenced in a study of T cell responses to AZD1222 COVID-19 vaccine. Sequencing used immunoSEQ multiplex PCR; TCRdb keeps in-frame clones, though not all of them. The data show some 99,000 clones, around nine tenths seen once. Specimen: peripheral blood, collected 28 days after the second AZD1222 dose. The receptor source for this set is an adult who received the AZD1222 COVID-19 vaccine.

The chain has TRBV28 and TRBJ2-1; 7 bases are shared with TRBD2. The trim removed 6 bases at V and 3 bases at J, leaving 11 bases unmatched. Germline values: CDR1 MDHEN, CDR2 SYDVKM. CDR3 length equals 16 residues. The CDR3 loop reads CASRIGEGGNYNEQFF. In DNA, the CDR3 is TGTGCCAGCAGAATAGGAGAGGGAGGGAACTACAATGAGCAGTTCTTC.

This chain connects TRBV6-5 to TRBJ2-3; unclear D gene. Germline-derived CDR1 and CDR2 are MNHEY and SVGAGI. Trimming left V 5 bases short and J 4 bases short, with 13 bases between. The CDR3 runs 14 residues. The CDR3, as DNA: TGTGCCAGCAGTCGTCAGGAAGGGTCAGATACGCAGTATTTT. Protein: CASSRQEGSDTQYF.

The rearrangement joins TRBV5-4 to TRBJ1-2, with D perhaps TRBD1 (5 bases). This CDR3 is built from 13 residues. V was cut by 4 bases and J by 7 bases, with 14 bases left in between. Germline V gene data show CDR1 as SGHNT and CDR2 as YYREEE (reference sequence). CDR3 sequence: CASSHPGAAGYTF. CDR3 DNA: TGTGCCAGCAGCCATCCTGGGGCAGCTGGCTACACCTTC.

The chain is built from TRBV6-5 and TRBJ1-4; maybe TRBD1 (5 bases). V was trimmed by 0 bases and J by 7 bases, leaving 15 bases between them. Germline CDR1 reads MNHEY; CDR2 reads SVGAGI. The CDR3 has 16 residues. Written as DNA, the CDR3 is TGTGCCAGCAGTTACTCGATGAGGGGCACAAGTGAAAAACTGTTTTTT. Its translation is CASSYSMRGTSEKLFF.

The genes are TRBV19 and TRBJ2-7; 9 bases are a match to TRBD2. This CDR3 comprises 15 residues. After removal of 6 bases from V and 6 bases from J, the junction contained 12 bases not matched to a gene. Germline lookup yields CDR1 LNHDA and CDR2 SQIVND (reference sequence). The CDR3 loop is CASSPIAGVDLEQYF. The CDR3 DNA follows: TGTGCCAGTAGCCCTATAGCGGGAGTTGATCTCGAGCAGTACTTC.

V and J are TRBV24-1 and TRBJ1-2; 7 bases fit TRBD1. The ends lost 9 bases at V and 0 bases at J; junction bases unmatched: 9. The CDR3 extends over 15 amino acids. Looked up from germline, CDR1 is KGHDR and CDR2 is SFDVKD. The CDR3 reads CATRDSLKTNYGYTF. DNA of the CDR3: TGTGCCACCCGGGACAGCCTAAAGACTAACTATGGCTACACCTTC.

This rearrangement joins TRBV2 to TRBJ1-6; 7 bases agree with TRBD1. Germline lookup yields CDR1 SNHLY and CDR2 FYNNEI. This CDR3 has 15 amino acids. The V segment lost 6 bases and the J segment 8 bases; nucleotides outside the gene matches: 10. CDR3 protein: CASSDRERGDSPLHF. The CDR3 DNA reads TGTGCCAGCAGCGACAGGGAACGGGGGGATTCACCCCTCCACTTT.

V usage is TRBV10-3 and J usage is TRBJ2-5; 12 bases are a match to TRBD1. Germline V gives CDR1 ENHRY, CDR2 SYGVKD. The CDR3 has 14 residues. Germline trimming cut 6 bases from V and 4 bases from J; bases unmatched to any gene: 3. The CDR3: CAISGTGGGETQYF. The DNA of the CDR3 is TGTGCCATCAGCGGGACAGGGGGCGGAGAGACCCAGTACTTC.

The CDR3 region has the DNA TGTGCCAGCAGGGGGGGGATGTCGAACTATGGCTACACCTTC. It encodes CASRGGMSNYGYTF. The rearrangement uses TRBV6-6 and TRBJ1-2, with a weak D call TRBD1 (5 bases). Germline CDR1 and CDR2: MNHNY and SVGAGI (reference sequence). The V end lost 6 bases, the J end lost 2 bases, and 13 bases lay between the germline ends. The CDR3 covers 14 residues.

This chain uses TRBV9 with TRBJ2-7, with 7 bases identical to TRBD1. Germline trimming cut 0 bases from V and 6 bases from J; bases unmatched to any gene: 6. Germline assignment: CDR1 SGDLS and CDR2 YYNGEE. CDR3 length: 14 residues. The CDR3 DNA reads as TGTGCCAGCAGCGTAGCTACTGGGACAGTCGAGCAGTACTTC. Translation gives CASSVATGTVEQYF.

V gene TRBV7-8 combines with J gene TRBJ1-3; 7 bases fit TRBD1. Germline V gene sequence: CDR1 SGHVS, CDR2 FQNEAQ. The CDR3 contains 16 residues. V shed 0 bases and J 7 bases; nucleotides not matched to a gene: 9. Written as DNA, the CDR3 is TGTGCCAGCAGCTTAGCGCTAACAGGGGTATGGAACACCATATATTTT. Its translation is CASSLALTGVWNTIYF.

V and J are TRBV19 and TRBJ1-1; D is unresolved. The ends were cut back, 7 bases at V and 5 bases at J, with 17 bases in the middle. This CDR3 region has 14 residues. The germline CDR1 and CDR2 sequences are LNHDA and SQIVND (reference sequence). The CDR3 spells CASKQQLRGTEAFF. In nucleotides, the CDR3 is TGTGCCAGTAAACAACAGCTACGGGGAACTGAAGCTTTCTTT.

The chain links TRBV29-1 to TRBJ2-2; 7 bases are a match to TRBD1. Germline V gene lookup returns CDR1 SQVTM and CDR2 ANQGSEA. This CDR3 has 14 amino acids. V gave up 6 bases and J gave up 6 bases; unmatched junction bases: 10. This CDR3 is CSVGQAGLAGELFF. The CDR3 DNA sequence: TGCAGCGTAGGACAGGCAGGTTTGGCCGGGGAGCTGTTTTTT.

The chain uses TRBV6-6 and TRBJ2-1; D gene unclear. CDR1 is MNHNY, CDR2 SVGAGI, per germline (reference sequence). This CDR3 has 15 residues. V was trimmed by 1 base and J by 2 bases, leaving 9 bases between them. CDR3: CASSYFSETYNEQFF. The CDR3 DNA sequence: TGTGCCAGCAGTTACTTTTCCGAGACCTACAATGAGCAGTTCTTC.

The chain uses TRBV11-3 and TRBJ2-5; D is perhaps TRBD1 (5 bases). CDR3 length: 17 amino acids. The germline gives CDR1 SGHNT, CDR2 YENEEA. Trimming took 5 bases from V and 4 from J, leaving 23 bases between them. CDR3 DNA sequence: TGTGCCAGCAGCCTACCCCCAAACCAGGGAAAATTAGAGACCCAGTACTTC. Protein product: CASSLPPNQGKLETQYF.

The V gene is TRBV7-3, the J gene TRBJ2-1; 10 bases map to TRBD2. The germline CDR1 and CDR2 sequences are SGHTA and FQGTGA. CDR3 length: 17 amino acids. The V and J ends lost 2 bases and 6 bases, in that order; junction bases with no gene match: 10. CDR3 bases: TGTGCCAGCAGCTTAGGCGGGACTAGCGAGGGATTCAATGAGCAGTTCTTC. Its translation is CASSLGGTSEGFNEQFF. Filled out from reference TRBV7-3 and TRBJ2-1, the complete variable domain reads GAGVSQTPSNKVTEKGKYVELRCDPISGHTALYWYRQSLGQGPEFLIYFQGTGAADDSGLPNDRFFAVRPEGSVSTLKIQRTERGDSAVYLCASSLGGTSEGFNEQFFGPGTRLTVL.

The chain employs TRBV24-1 and TRBJ2-1, with 8 bases matching TRBD2. Looked up from germline, CDR1 is KGHDR and CDR2 is SFDVKD. The CDR3 is 16 amino acids. J was trimmed by 8 bases and V by 3 bases; bases with no gene match: 11. The DNA of the CDR3 is TGTGCCACCAGTGATACTAGCGGAGACCCCTTGGATGAGCAGTTCTTC. It yields the protein CATSDTSGDPLDEQFF.

V and J are TRBV6-1 and TRBJ1-4; unclear D gene. The CDR3 contains 16 residues. Trimming removed 2 bases from V and 0 bases from J, with 10 bases in between. Germline assignment: CDR1 MNHNS and CDR2 SASEGT. CDR3 region: CASSEQRFATNEKLFF. CDR3 sequence (DNA): TGTGCCAGCAGTGAACAGCGCTTTGCAACTAATGAAAAACTGTTTTTT.

This clone was detected only once. This rearrangement joins TRBV18 to TRBJ2-2; D uncertain. The V end was cut by 3 bases, the J end by 6 bases, with 14 bases between. In germline, CDR1 is KGHSH, CDR2 LQKENI. The CDR3 is made up of 15 amino acids. Written as DNA, the CDR3 is TGTGCCAGCTCACCGCCGGTGGATCTGGCCGGGGAGCTGTTTTTT. Its translation: CASSPPVDLAGELFF.

This chain uses TRBV5-4 with TRBJ2-3; 8 bases line up with TRBD2. V lost 10 bases, J lost 10 bases, and 20 bases stayed unmatched. The CDR3 consists of 15 residues. The V gene's germline CDR1 is SGHNT and CDR2 YYREEE (reference sequence). In DNA form, the CDR3 reads TGTGCCTTCCCAGGGCTAGCGGGCAGAGCAGGGGCGCAGTATTTT. Translating it yields CAFPGLAGRAGAQYF.

This chain uses TRBV27 with TRBJ2-7; perhaps D is TRBD1 or TRBD2 (6 bases each). The CDR3 sequence is 14 residues long. V dropped 2 bases and J dropped 2 bases, with 10 bases sitting between them. The germline V gene encodes CDR1 MNHEY and CDR2 SMNVEV (reference sequence). The CDR3 DNA is TGTGCCAGCAGTTTACGAGGGGGGCCCTACGAGCAGTACTTC. It encodes CASSLRGGPYEQYF.

The V call is TRBV29-1, the J call TRBJ2-1; 8 positions match TRBD1. V was clipped by 2 bases and J by 4 bases; unmatched bases: 7. Germline CDR1 and CDR2: SQVTM and ANQGSEA. There are 15 residues in the CDR3. The CDR3 spells CSVEYRDRGYNEQFF. CDR3 coding DNA: TGCAGCGTTGAATACCGCGACAGGGGTTACAATGAGCAGTTCTTC.

This chain uses TRBV5-4 with TRBJ1-2; D is ambiguous. CDR3 length: 16 residues. CDR1 is SGHNT and CDR2 is YYREEE in the germline V gene (reference sequence). V shed 0 bases and J shed 4 bases, with 16 bases lying between them. DNA for the CDR3: TGTGCCAGCAGCTTGGACCTAAGGACGACCGGCTATGGCTACACCTTC. Protein sequence: CASSLDLRTTGYGYTF.

This clone was found once. This sequence joins TRBV2 and TRBJ1-1, with D tentatively TRBD1 (6 bases). Trimming left V 10 bases short and J 0 bases short, with 18 bases between. Germline V CDR1 and CDR2: SNHLY, FYNNEI. CDR3 length equals 15 residues. The CDR3 loop is CATPAEGHMNTEAFF. CDR3 nucleotide sequence: TGTGCCACCCCAGCAGAGGGACATATGAACACTGAAGCTTTCTTT.

The rearrangement joins TRBV4-1 to TRBJ1-4; 7 bases map to TRBD1. Looked up from germline, CDR1 is MGHRA and CDR2 is YSYEKL. The CDR3 has 18 residues. With 0 bases clipped from V and 8 bases from J, the junction kept 15 bases outside the gene matches. CDR3 nucleotide sequence: TGCGCCAGCAGCCAAGATTACATTCGGACAGGAGGAAAAGAAAAACTGTTTTTT. Translated, it gives CASSQDYIRTGGKEKLFF.